The entry below gives a single T cell receptor beta chain sequence along with its context. What it binds is not known. Second-dose schedules of about 4 or about 12 weeks were combined. Here immunoSEQ multiplex PCR was the method, and the copy in TCRdb shows in-frame clones only, minus some. Found here are more than 95,000 clones, approximately 89% of them singletons; the top ten hold just under 4.5%. This sample was taken from a study of T cell responses to AZD1222 COVID-19 vaccine. Study observations and caveats: Unmutated regions of variants are reportedly targeted by nearly half of spike-specific TCRs. Baseline seropositivity characterized only a handful of AZD1222 recipients.

In germline, CDR1 is DFQATT, CDR2 SNEGSKA (reference sequence). The CDR3 is 11 amino acids. Trimming pared 0 bases from V and 7 bases from J, leaving 6 bases between. Material: peripheral blood, obtained 28 days after the second AZD1222 dose. The clonotype was recovered from an adult who received the AZD1222 COVID-19 vaccine. The V and J genes are TRBV20-1 and TRBJ1-2; no definite D call. The CDR3 DNA sequence: TGCAGTGCTAGAGATTTTGGTGGCTACACCTTC. Its protein product is CSARDFGGYTF.